This TCR beta chain was found in a study of PD-L1 blockade in urothelial cancer. Study as a whole: A median of about 140,000 T cells was found in the blood samples.

TCRdb's table, derived via immunoSEQ multiplex PCR, lists solely in-frame clones and lacks some. The data show about 50,000 clones, approximately 81% seen once. Time point given: peripheral blood 6 weeks after treatment start. Urothelial carcinoma, locally advanced or metastatic, affected the patients. Anywhere from 1 to 8 samples came from each patient, spanning pretreatment and on-treatment. This CDR3 comprises 13 residues. Looked up from germline, CDR1 is SGHDT and CDR2 is YYEEEE. The V and J ends lost 3 bases and 0 bases respectively, with 7 bases between them. The TCR originated in a man between 65 and 85 years old with urothelial cancer. The chain uses TRBV5-6 and TRBJ2-7; D not certain. Sample: PBMCs, taken around atezolizumab (anti-PD-L1) treatment. CDR3 coding DNA: TGTGCCAGCAGCTGGAGAAGCTCCTACGAGCAGTACTTC. Amino acids: CASSWRSSYEQYF. The full variable domain, its missing parts supplied by reference TRBV5-6 and TRBJ2-7, is DAGVTQSPTHLIKTRGQQVTLRCSPKSGHDTVSWYQQALGQGPQFIFQYYEEEERQRGNFPDRFSGHQFPNYSSELNVNALLLGDSALYLCASSWRSSYEQYFGPGTRLTVT.